The clone carrying this T cell receptor beta chain appeared once. No antigen is known for it. This could be a read error, since a much larger clone is one nucleotide away. RNA was extracted and reverse transcribed into cDNA as the sequencing template. Method: immunoSEQ multiplex PCR; TCRdb's copy keeps in-frame clones and lacks some. Of hundreds of thousands of clones detected, roughly 64% appear once; the ten largest clones hold under 2%. The record originates from a study of CD8+ T cells in alopecia areata. Study findings and constraints: Uncertainty remains about how baseline CD8+ expansion links to response, with one nonresponder.

Treatment given: oral pan-JAK inhibitor, 5-10 mg twice daily. The researchers isolated CD4+ and CD8+ T cells from PBMCs by sorting. The receptor's source is a human donor with alopecia areata. This specimen was CD4+ T cells sorted from blood, taken at week 24, from a patient treated with tofacitinib.

CDR3 sequence: CASSPGQGNEQFF. The CDR3 bases are TGCGCCAGCAGCCCGGGACAGGGGAATGAGCAGTTCTTC. The chain couples TRBV4-1 to TRBJ2-1; 10 bases line up with TRBD1. The CDR3 has 13 amino acids. V dropped 4 bases and J dropped 7; count of bases not matched to a gene: 1. CDR1 is MGHRA and CDR2 is YSYEKL in the germline V gene.